Each of the 18 T cell receptor beta chains below was sequenced from the same sample in a study of memory CD4+ T cells and cytomegalovirus serostatus. Repertoires were generated with immunoSEQ multiplex PCR, while TCRdb's copy carries only in-frame clones and drops some. The table includes some 56,000 clones, roughly 80% detected once. The sort gate was single viable CD3+CD4+CD8-CD45RO+ cells for memory CD4+ T cells. Sequencing was done on a sample of memory CD4+ T cells from blood. These receptors were taken from an adult in good health and CMV-seronegative.

The chain has TRBV9 and TRBJ2-1, with D possibly matching TRBD2 (5 bases). Germline V gene data show CDR1 as SGDLS and CDR2 as YYNGEE. V lost 4 bases and J 6 bases, leaving 17 bases between the germline ends. The CDR3 is 15 amino acids. In nucleotides, the CDR3 is TGTGCCAGCAGCTCCACCTTAGGACTCCCCAATGAGCAGTTCTTC. Translating gives CASSSTLGLPNEQFF.

The J gene is TRBJ1-1, the V gene TRBV5-5, with D perhaps matching TRBD1 (5 bases). Looked up from germline, CDR1 is SGHKS and CDR2 is YYEKEE (reference sequence). V lost 7 bases to trimming and J lost 8 bases, with 18 bases between them. The CDR3 length is 13 residues. CDR3 sequence reads: CASFEGRSSEAFF. Written as DNA, the CDR3 is TGTGCCAGCTTCGAGGGGAGGAGCAGCGAAGCTTTCTTT.

This clone was recorded only once. The CDR3 loop reads CASSFGLAGGRADTQYF. The CDR3 nucleotides read TGTGCCAGCAGCTTTGGACTAGCGGGGGGGAGAGCAGATACGCAGTATTTT. The V and J genes are TRBV11-2 and TRBJ2-3; 15 nucleotides line up with TRBD2. V was clipped by 3 bases and J by 4 bases; unmatched bases: 5. From germline, CDR1 is SGHAT and CDR2 FQNNGV. This CDR3 contains 17 residues.

The sample holds one count of this clone. V usage is TRBV2 and J usage is TRBJ2-7; no definite D call. The germline gives CDR1 SNHLY, CDR2 FYNNEI. The CDR3 length is 13 residues. The germline V and J ends were trimmed by 8 bases and 3 bases, with 14 bases remaining between them. The CDR3 is CASSRAVGYEQYF. CDR3 in DNA: TGTGCCAGCTCCCGGGCAGTGGGCTACGAGCAGTACTTC.

This clone is a singleton in its sample. The chain carries TRBV19 and TRBJ1-4; D remains unclear. The CDR3 has 15 amino acids. V was trimmed by 3 bases and J by 6 bases, leaving 14 bases between them. The germline gives CDR1 LNHDA, CDR2 SQIVND (reference sequence). CDR3 protein: CASSIVRSVDEKLFF. For the CDR3, the DNA is TGTGCCAGTAGTATTGTAAGAAGCGTGGATGAAAAACTGTTTTTT.

The V gene is TRBV7-9, the J gene TRBJ1-1; a possible D gene is TRBD1 (5 bases). V lost 1 base and J lost 6, with 12 bases in between. CDR3 length: 14 amino acids. Germline V lookup: CDR1 SEHNR, CDR2 FQNEAQ (reference sequence). This chain's CDR3 is CASSLGGPSAEAFF. CDR3 bases: TGTGCCAGCAGCTTAGGGGGCCCTAGCGCTGAAGCTTTCTTT. Supplemented by reference TRBV7-9 and TRBJ1-1, the full variable domain reads DTGVSQNPRHKITKRGQNVTFRCDPISEHNRLYWYRQTLGQGPEFLTYFQNEAQLEKSRLLSDRFSAERPKGSFSTLEIQRTEQGDSAMYLCASSLGGPSAEAFFGQGTRLTVV.

This chain links TRBV7-2 with TRBJ2-7; a possible D gene is TRBD2 (6 bases). V dropped 4 bases and J dropped 2 bases, with 15 bases sitting between them. CDR3 length: 15 amino acids. CDR1 is SGHTA, CDR2 FQGNSA, per germline. The CDR3 bases are TGTGCCAGCAGCTCCTTAGCGGACGGCCCCTACGAGCAGTACTTC. Encoded protein: CASSSLADGPYEQYF.

The chain has TRBV19 and TRBJ1-1; TRBD1 might be the D (5 bases). Trimming stripped 5 bases from V and 1 base from J, with 20 bases between. The CDR3 has 17 residues. The germline V gene has CDR1 LNHDA and CDR2 SQIVND (reference sequence). The CDR3, as DNA: TGTGCCAGTAGTCCCATATGGGGCAGCAGAAAGAACACTGAAGCTTTCTTT. This codes for CASSPIWGSRKNTEAFF.

The chain joins TRBV11-2 to TRBJ1-5; 7 positions match TRBD1. Germline CDR1 and CDR2: SGHAT and FQNNGV. The CDR3 has 14 amino acids. The ends lost 4 bases at V and 4 bases at J; junction bases unmatched: 4. The CDR3 region has the DNA TGTGCCAGCAGCTCCCAGGGGGTGAATCAGCCCCAGCATTTT. Translating gives CASSSQGVNQPQHF.

V usage is TRBV5-4 and J usage is TRBJ1-2; D is possibly TRBD1 (5 bases). The germline V gene has CDR1 SGHNT and CDR2 YYREEE (reference sequence). V lost 7 bases and J lost 2, with 18 bases in between. The CDR3 runs to 15 residues. DNA for the CDR3: TGTGCCAGCGGGGGGGATCAGACGGGAAACTATGGCTACACCTTC. Translated: CASGGDQTGNYGYTF.

This clone showed up just once. This chain connects TRBV7-9 to TRBJ2-4, with D maybe TRBD2 (6 bases). Trimming removed 6 bases at V and 7 bases at J, with 28 bases between. CDR3 size: 18 residues. Germline CDR1 SEHNR, CDR2 FQNEAQ (reference sequence). The CDR3: CASSSTDGTGGRRNIQYF. The CDR3 DNA reads as TGTGCCAGCAGTTCCACGGACGGGACTGGAGGGAGGAGGAACATTCAGTACTTC.

The J gene is TRBJ1-2, the V gene TRBV28, with D maybe TRBD1 (5 bases). The V end lost 3 bases, the J end lost 1 base, and 9 bases lay between the germline ends. CDR3 length: 14 amino acids. Germline V gene lookup returns CDR1 MDHEN and CDR2 SYDVKM. The CDR3 loop reads CASSLQGVNYGYTF. The CDR3 region has the DNA TGTGCCAGCAGTTTGCAGGGAGTTAACTATGGCTACACCTTC.

This clone was seen once. The gene calls are TRBV7-2 and TRBJ2-1, with TRBD2 identical over 7 bases. The germline CDR1 and CDR2 sequences are SGHTA and FQGNSA. The V segment lost 3 bases and the J segment 6 bases; nucleotides outside the gene matches: 11. This CDR3 spans 16 amino acids. CDR3: CASSFPGRGLANEQFF. CDR3 sequence (DNA): TGTGCCAGCAGCTTTCCTGGGCGGGGGTTGGCCAATGAGCAGTTCTTC.

The chain links TRBV6-1 to TRBJ2-5; TRBD2 is a possible D gene (6 bases). The CDR3 has 14 amino acids. V gave up 11 bases and J gave up 1 base, with 17 bases separating them. Looked up from germline, CDR1 is MNHNS and CDR2 is SASEGT. CDR3 residues: CAAQLAPGQETQYF. The CDR3 DNA follows: TGTGCCGCACAGCTAGCGCCGGGCCAAGAGACCCAGTACTTC.

The V call is TRBV11-1, the J call TRBJ1-2; maybe TRBD1 (5 bases). Trimming cost V 6 bases and J 5 bases, with 13 bases left between them. CDR1 is SGHAT, CDR2 FQDESV, per germline (reference sequence). The CDR3 is made up of 13 amino acids. In DNA, the CDR3 is TGTGCCAGCAGTTTTGACAGATCATATGGCTACACCTTC. This encodes CASSFDRSYGYTF.

This clone appeared a single time. The chain combines TRBV18 with TRBJ2-1, with D unresolved. V gave up 4 bases and J gave up 9 bases, with 19 bases separating them. CDR1 is KGHSH, CDR2 LQKENI, per germline. This CDR3 has 15 residues. The CDR3 here is CASSRPGESASEQFF. DNA of the CDR3: TGTGCCAGCTCACGTCCGGGCGAATCTGCGAGTGAGCAGTTCTTC.

This sequence joins TRBV28 and TRBJ2-3, with 8 bases lining up with TRBD2. The CDR3 length is 14 residues. Germline V gene sequence: CDR1 MDHEN, CDR2 SYDVKM. With 6 bases clipped from V and 4 bases from J, the junction kept 6 bases outside the gene matches. CDR3 in DNA: TGTGCCAGCAGGGGCGGGGGGCAGGCAGATACGCAGTATTTT. Translated: CASRGGGQADTQYF.

This sequence joins TRBV30 and TRBJ2-1; maybe TRBD2 (5 bases). Looked up from germline, CDR1 is GTSNPN and CDR2 is SVGIG (reference sequence). Between the trimmed V and J ends, which lost 2 bases and 5 bases, there was a span of 10 bases. The CDR3 has 13 residues. CDR3 region: CAWSRAGNNEQFF. The CDR3 DNA reads as TGTGCCTGGAGTAGGGCCGGGAACAATGAGCAGTTCTTC.